This is a list of T cell receptor beta chains from one sample in a study of control samples from healthy donors and cancer patients. The data were produced by immunoSEQ multiplex PCR, yet TCRdb's version contains in-frame clones alone and is incomplete. The sample has tens of thousands of clones, about four fifths seen once. The specimen sequenced was blood. These TCRs come from a man between 45 and 60 years old in good health. The CDR3 runs from the conserved cysteine through the conserved F or W.

12,TRBV12-3/TRBV12-4,TRBJ1-1,CASSQVGSEAFF
14,TRBV18,TRBJ2-3,CASSRQPSTDTQYF
14,TRBV24-1,TRBJ2-2,CATKRAGGTGELFF
15,TRBV5-1,TRBJ2-1,CASSTGTSGDNEQFF
16,TRBV2,TRBJ2-6,CASSEFMSSGANVLTF
15,TRBV29-1,TRBJ2-1,CSVDLAGGRAGEQFF
17,TRBV21-1,TRBJ1-4,CASSPDRVGITNEKLFF
17,TRBV19,TRBJ2-6,CASSTGQAQGSSNVLTF
16,TRBV24-1,TRBJ2-2,CATSAGGAGRSGELFF
15,TRBV7-2,TRBJ2-3,CASSLQSASTDTQYF
13,TRBV7-2,TRBJ2-1,CASSSPTSGQQFF
15,TRBV6-5,TRBJ1-1,CASSFLQGAYTEAFF
15,TRBV19,TRBJ1-5,CASSRSKVPPQPQHF
15,TRBV19,TRBJ2-3,CASTGGAAGTDTQYF
15,TRBV4-3,TRBJ1-2,CASSRTRTGDYGYTF